The present entry profiles one T cell receptor (beta chain) with its context. The target antigen is unknown. These data belong to a study of CD8 T cells in Susac syndrome. Study conclusions and caveats: The study acknowledged a relatively small number of individuals in its TCR sequencing and HLA analysis.

Random hexamers were used to reverse transcribe the RNA input (about 0.5 to 1 ug). TCR beta CDR3 was amplified by immunoSEQ covering 54 Vbeta and 13 Jbeta. TCRdb redid the calling of the immunoSEQ multiplex PCR reads with MiXCR, one entry per CDR3 protein. This repertoire shows 150,000 or so distinct CDR3 sequences, roughly 94% found once; its top ten account for about 0.089%. Sequencing used CD4+ T cells from PBMCs. This clonotype was sampled from a human donor with multiple sclerosis.

CDR3 residues: CASSQGQGNTEAFF. CDR3 sequence (DNA): TGTGCCAGTAGTCAGGGACAGGGAAACACTGAAGCTTTCTTT. The chain has TRBV19 and TRBJ1-1, with 9 bases fitting TRBD1. The CDR3 contains 14 residues. CDR1 LNHDA and CDR2 SQIVND come from the germline V gene (reference sequence). Trimming cost V 5 bases and J 2 bases; bases outside gene matches: 3.